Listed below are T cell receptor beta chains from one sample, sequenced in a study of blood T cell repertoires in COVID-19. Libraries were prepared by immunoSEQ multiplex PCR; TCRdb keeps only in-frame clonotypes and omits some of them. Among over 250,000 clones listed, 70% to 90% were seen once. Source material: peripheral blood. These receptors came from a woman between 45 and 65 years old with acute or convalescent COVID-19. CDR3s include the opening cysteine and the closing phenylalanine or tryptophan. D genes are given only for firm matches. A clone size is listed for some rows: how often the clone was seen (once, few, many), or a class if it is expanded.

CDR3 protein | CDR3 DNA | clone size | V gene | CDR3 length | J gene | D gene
CASSSQGREVGYTF | TGTGCCAGCAGTTCGCAGGGTAGGGAGGTTGGCTACACCTTC | . | TRBV6-5 | 14 | TRBJ1-2 | .
CASSESTNTGELFF | TGTGCCAGCAGTGAGTCGACGAACACCGGGGAGCTGTTTTTT | . | TRBV5-8 | 14 | TRBJ2-2 | .
CASSSTSGSLSSYEQYF | TGTGCCAGCAGCTCGACTAGCGGGAGTTTAAGCTCCTACGAGCAGTACTTC | . | TRBV5-6 | 17 | TRBJ2-7 | TRBD2
CASSPSRPGLAGLNEQYF | TGTGCCAGCTCACCCTCCCGGCCCGGACTAGCGGGGTTAAACGAGCAGTACTTC | . | TRBV18 | 18 | TRBJ2-7 | TRBD2
CASSSSSGANVLTF | TGTGCCAGTAGTTCCAGTTCTGGGGCCAACGTCCTGACTTTC | . | TRBV19 | 14 | TRBJ2-6 | .
CASRSWMDRSGQPQHF | TGTGCCAGTAGATCCTGGATGGACAGGTCTGGCCAGCCCCAGCATTTT | . | TRBV19 | 16 | TRBJ1-5 | TRBD1
CASRDRRTGNTIYF | TGTGCCAGCCGGGACAGGAGAACTGGAAACACCATATATTTT | . | TRBV10-3 | 14 | TRBJ1-3 | TRBD1
CASRLQGYEQYF | TGTGCCAGCAGACTACAGGGATACGAGCAGTACTTC | few | TRBV28 | 12 | TRBJ2-7 | .
CASSTTSPTLDRENRGSYNEQFF | TGTGCCAGCTCAACAACCTCCCCAACCTTAGACAGGGAAAACCGCGGCTCCTACAATGAGCAGTTCTTC | . | TRBV18 | 23 | TRBJ2-1 | TRBD1
CASSPLGFVNTEAFF | TGTGCCAGCAGCCCCCTTGGCTTCGTGAACACTGAAGCTTTCTTT | . | TRBV28 | 15 | TRBJ1-1 | .
CASSKPGVAGTYEQYF | TGTGCCAGCAGCAAACCCGGGGTAGCGGGAACCTACGAGCAGTACTTC | . | TRBV7-8 | 16 | TRBJ2-7 | TRBD2
CASSRQGAFETQYF | TGTGCCAGCAGTCGCCAGGGGGCTTTTGAGACCCAGTACTTC | . | TRBV2 | 14 | TRBJ2-5 | TRBD1
CASSSTTSSYEQYF | TGTGCCAGCAGCTCGACTACCAGCTCCTACGAGCAGTACTTC | . | TRBV5-4 | 14 | TRBJ2-7 | .
CASSLTGTGQNEKLFF | TGCGCCAGCAGCTTGACTGGGACAGGACAAAATGAAAAACTGTTTTTT | . | TRBV5-1 | 16 | TRBJ1-4 | TRBD1
CASSSSTSAGVYSNQPQHF | TGTGCCAGCAGTTCCTCCACGTCGGCAGGGGTTTATAGCAATCAGCCCCAGCATTTT | . | TRBV28 | 19 | TRBJ1-5 | .
CASSLQGHATNEKLFF | TGCGCCAGCAGCCTACAGGGGCACGCAACTAATGAAAAACTGTTTTTT | few | TRBV5-1 | 16 | TRBJ1-4 | TRBD1
CASSQLRSEKLFF | TGCGCCAGCAGCCAACTCAGGTCGGAAAAACTGTTTTTT | . | TRBV4-1 | 13 | TRBJ1-4 | .
CASSLVSTGGHYEQYF | TGTGCCAGCAGTTTAGTATCGACAGGGGGCCACTACGAGCAGTACTTC | . | TRBV28 | 16 | TRBJ2-7 | TRBD1
CASSVAGTGGNTGELFF | TGTGCCAGCAGCGTAGCCGGGACGGGAGGTAACACCGGGGAGCTGTTTTTT | . | TRBV9 | 17 | TRBJ2-2 | TRBD2
CASRDRNYGYTF | TGTGCCAGCAGGGACAGGAACTATGGCTACACCTTC | . | TRBV2 | 12 | TRBJ1-2 | TRBD1
CASSPGQASYEQYF | TGTGCCAGTAGTCCCGGACAGGCATCCTACGAGCAGTACTTC | . | TRBV19 | 14 | TRBJ2-7 | TRBD1
CASSVRGQSTIYF | TGTGCCAGCAGCGTAAGAGGACAGAGCACCATATATTTT | . | TRBV9 | 13 | TRBJ1-3 | .
CASSQGQGTNTEAFF | TGTGCCAGCTCACAGGGACAGGGGACGAACACTGAAGCTTTCTTT | . | TRBV18 | 15 | TRBJ1-1 | TRBD1
CASSSTWPPERTGVNYGYTF | TGTGCCAGCAGCAGTACTTGGCCGCCAGAACGGACAGGGGTGAACTATGGCTACACCTTC | . | TRBV7-9 | 20 | TRBJ1-2 | TRBD1
CASSHTGGGTNEKLFF | TGCGCCAGCAGCCACACGGGGGGTGGAACTAATGAAAAACTGTTTTTT | . | TRBV5-1 | 16 | TRBJ1-4 | .
CASSVDPYRRNEQFF | TGTGCCAGCAGCGTAGACCCTTACCGCCGGAATGAGCAGTTCTTC | . | TRBV9 | 15 | TRBJ2-1 | .
CASSQSGLVSYNEQFF | TGTGCCAGCAGCCAATCGGGACTAGTCTCCTACAATGAGCAGTTCTTC | . | TRBV4-2 | 16 | TRBJ2-1 | TRBD2
CASSPGEIGYNEQFF | TGTGCCAGCAGCCCGGGAGAAATTGGCTACAATGAGCAGTTCTTC | . | TRBV9 | 15 | TRBJ2-1 | .
CASSFGTGYLGELFF | TGTGCCAGCAGTTTCGGGACAGGGTATTTGGGGGAGCTGTTTTTT | . | TRBV27 | 15 | TRBJ2-2 | TRBD1
CASRFRAGGYTF | TGTGCCAGCAGATTCAGGGCTGGTGGCTACACCTTC | . | TRBV6-5 | 12 | TRBJ1-2 | .
CATSDIQGGGETQYF | TGTGCCACCAGTGATATACAGGGGGGGGGCGAGACCCAGTACTTC | . | TRBV24-1 | 15 | TRBJ2-5 | .
CASSGLAGGTDTQYF | TGTGCCAGCAGCGGACTAGCGGGAGGGACAGATACGCAGTATTTT | . | TRBV6-5 | 15 | TRBJ2-3 | TRBD2
CASRPGTGARQPQHF | TGTGCCAGCAGACCCGGGACAGGGGCAAGGCAGCCCCAGCATTTT | . | TRBV19 | 15 | TRBJ1-5 | TRBD1
CASSLVPGDGEKLFF | TGCGCCAGCAGCTTGGTGCCAGGGGATGGCGAAAAACTGTTTTTT | . | TRBV5-1 | 15 | TRBJ1-4 | .